The rows below give T cell receptor beta chains drawn from one sample of a study of T cell responses to AZD1222 COVID-19 vaccine. Method: immunoSEQ multiplex PCR; TCRdb's copy keeps in-frame clones and lacks some. The table lists around 220,000 clones, about 95% of them singletons. This specimen consisted of peripheral blood, obtained 28 days after the second dose of the MenACWY control vaccine. These TCRs come from an adult who received the MenACWY meningococcal vaccine as a control. CDR3s include the opening cysteine and the closing phenylalanine or tryptophan. The D gene is left open where the match is weak. A clone size is listed for some rows: how often the clone was seen (once, few, many), or a class if it is expanded.

J	V	size	D	DNA	CDR3
TRBJ2-6	TRBV28	-	TRBD1	TGTGCCAGCAGCCGATCTACCGGGACAGGGGGGTATGGGGCCAACGTCCTGACTTTC	CASSRSTGTGGYGANVLTF
TRBJ2-7	TRBV7-8	-	-	TGTGCCAGCAGCTTAGAAGTCAGCCCTTACGAGCAGTACTTC	CASSLEVSPYEQYF
TRBJ2-1	TRBV27	-	TRBD2	TGTGCCAGCAGCCCGGGACTAGCGGCTCGTGAGCAGTTCTTC	CASSPGLAAREQFF
TRBJ1-1	TRBV18	-	TRBD1	TGTGCCAGCTCACCGAGGACCGACAGGGTTGATTTCTTT	CASSPRTDRVDFF
TRBJ1-4	TRBV5-1	-	-	TGCGCCAGCAGCTCATCATTACAGGCCGGGGATGAAAAACTGTTTTTT	CASSSSLQAGDEKLFF
TRBJ2-7	TRBV30	once	TRBD2	TGTGCCTGGAGATTGCTAGCGGTCTCCTACGAGCAGTACTTC	CAWRLLAVSYEQYF
TRBJ2-3	TRBV5-4	-	-	TGTGCCAGCAGCTTGAAGTATCGAGAGGTGGGCACAGATACGCAGTATTTT	CASSLKYREVGTDTQYF
TRBJ2-2	TRBV29-1	-	-	TGCAGCGTTGTGGGGCCCCCCCACGCCATCGGGGAGCTGTTTTTT	CSVVGPPHAIGELFF
TRBJ1-3	TRBV6-5	once	-	TGTGCCAGCAGCCTGGGACTGTACTCTGGAAACACCATATATTTT	CASSLGLYSGNTIYF
TRBJ2-3	TRBV7-9	-	-	TGTGCCAGCAGCTTAGTTGGGGATACGCAGTATTTT	CASSLVGDTQYF
TRBJ1-5	TRBV2	-	TRBD1	TGTGCCAGCAGTCCTGACAGGGGAGGCAATCAGCCCCAGCATTTT	CASSPDRGGNQPQHF
TRBJ2-7	TRBV19	-	-	TGTGCCAGTAGTAGCGGGAAATACGAGCAGTACTTC	CASSSGKYEQYF
TRBJ1-5	TRBV6-6	-	-	TGTGCCAGCAGGTCGATAACCCCATATAGCAATCAGCCCCAGCATTTT	CASRSITPYSNQPQHF
TRBJ2-7	TRBV18	once	-	TGTGCCAGCTCACCACCGGAGGGGGCGGCTCGCGAGCAGTACTTC	CASSPPEGAAREQYF
TRBJ1-2	TRBV2	-	-	TGTGCCAGCAGTGGAGGAGGCTACACCTTC	CASSGGGYTF
TRBJ1-5	TRBV7-9	-	-	TGTGCCAGCAGCGCCGGAGTGGGGGGTGGGAGCAATCAGCCCCAGCATTTT	CASSAGVGGGSNQPQHF
TRBJ2-3	TRBV6-5	-	-	TGTGCCAGCAGTTACCGGGGGTCCCCAGATACGCAGTATTTT	CASSYRGSPDTQYF
TRBJ2-3	TRBV27	-	-	TGTGCCAGCAGTTTCTCGGGGGTACGCACAGATACGCAGTATTTT	CASSFSGVRTDTQYF
TRBJ1-2	TRBV11-3	-	-	TGTGCCAGCAGCTTACAAGCTTGGGCCTATGGCTACACCTTC	CASSLQAWAYGYTF
TRBJ2-2	TRBV7-6	-	-	TGTGCCAGCAGCTTAGCGGGGGGGCCTACCGGGGAGCTGTTTTTT	CASSLAGGPTGELFF
TRBJ1-5	TRBV3-1/TRBV3-2	-	-	TGTGCCAGCAGCCAAGATAGTGGGGGCAATCAGCCCCAGCATTTT	CASSQDSGGNQPQHF
TRBJ1-4	TRBV3-1/TRBV3-2	few	-	TGTGCCAGCAGCCAAGAGTCTGGGGGTGATGAAAAACTGTTTTTT	CASSQESGGDEKLFF
TRBJ1-5	TRBV24-1	few	-	TGTGCCACCAGTGATTTGAATGGGGAGATCAATCAGCCCCAGCATTTT	CATSDLNGEINQPQHF
TRBJ2-7	TRBV10-3	-	-	TGTGCCATCAGTGATATGAGCTCCTACGAGCAGTACTTC	CAISDMSSYEQYF
TRBJ2-7	TRBV20-1	-	-	TGCAGTGCTAGGTTGCTATACGAGCAGTACTTC	CSARLLYEQYF
TRBJ1-4	TRBV5-1	-	-	TGCGCCAGCAGCTTGGTGCCAGAAACTAATGAAAAACTGTTTTTT	CASSLVPETNEKLFF
TRBJ1-1	TRBV28	-	-	TGTGCCAGCAGTTTGGGGAACACTGAAGCTTTCTTT	CASSLGNTEAFF
TRBJ1-2	TRBV29-1	once	-	TGCAGCGCCGCCCGGGACGCGGGAAGAGGCTACACCTTC	CSAARDAGRGYTF
TRBJ1-1	TRBV29-1	-	-	TGCAGCGTTGGGACAAACACTGAAGCTTTCTTT	CSVGTNTEAFF
TRBJ1-6	TRBV4-3	-	-	TGCGCCAGCAGCCAAGAAGGACGGGGGAATTCACCCCTCCACTTT	CASSQEGRGNSPLHF
TRBJ1-6	TRBV28	-	TRBD1	TGTGCCAGCAGTCTGGGACAGGGCTATTCACCCCTCCACTTT	CASSLGQGYSPLHF
TRBJ1-3	TRBV30	-	-	TGTGCCTGGAGTGTACCGGGGTCTGGAAACACCATATATTTT	CAWSVPGSGNTIYF
TRBJ2-7	TRBV28	once	-	TGTGCCAGCAGCTTAACAGGGTGGGGGAACGAGCAGTACTTC	CASSLTGWGNEQYF
TRBJ2-5	TRBV5-6	-	TRBD1	TGTGCCAGCAGCTTGAGGGTGACAGGGGGTCAAGAGACCCAGTACTTC	CASSLRVTGGQETQYF
TRBJ2-7	TRBV6-2/TRBV6-3	-	-	TGTGCCAGCAGTTACCCCACCTCGGGACGGACAAGATACGAGCAGTACTTC	CASSYPTSGRTRYEQYF
TRBJ1-4	TRBV5-1	-	-	TGCGCCAGCAGCTTGCTAACAGGGAATAATGAAAAACTGTTTTTT	CASSLLTGNNEKLFF
TRBJ2-3	TRBV5-1	-	-	TGCGCCAGCAGCTCGCAGGGGACAGATACGCAGTATTTT	CASSSQGTDTQYF
TRBJ2-3	TRBV2	-	-	TGTGCCAGCAGTGAGGCCACAGATACGCAGTATTTT	CASSEATDTQYF
TRBJ2-2	TRBV30	-	-	TGTGCCTGGAGTGGTGGCCAGCCGAACACCGGGGAGCTGTTTTTT	CAWSGGQPNTGELFF
TRBJ1-4	TRBV19	-	TRBD1	TGTGCCAGTACCTCCCGGGACAGTCGCGAAAAACTGTTTTTT	CASTSRDSREKLFF
TRBJ1-1	TRBV19	-	-	TGTGCCAGTAGTATTGGGCTTGGGGACACTGAAGCTTTCTTT	CASSIGLGDTEAFF
TRBJ1-1	TRBV18	-	-	TGTGCCAGCTCACGATGGACTGAAGCTTTCTTT	CASSRWTEAFF
TRBJ1-2	TRBV4-2	-	-	TGTGCCAGCAGCCAAGAGGGGACGACAACTAACTATGGCTACACCTTC	CASSQEGTTTNYGYTF